Below are 9 T cell receptor beta chains sequenced from a single sample in a study of blood T cell repertoires in COVID-19. The data were produced by immunoSEQ multiplex PCR, yet TCRdb's version contains in-frame clones alone and is incomplete. The table lists roughly 500,000 clones, around 89% of them singletons. Input material: PBMCs or T cells enriched from blood (not recorded which). The receptors here all came from a woman aged 40 to 50 who had recovered from COVID-19.

The chain is built from TRBV11-3 and TRBJ2-1; 13 positions agree with TRBD2. Germline CDR1 and CDR2: SGHNT and YENEEA. The CDR3 spans 15 residues. J lost 9 bases, V lost 5 bases, and 7 bases had no gene match. CDR3 DNA: TGTGCCAGCAGCCGCGGACTAGCGGGAGTTAGTGAGCAGTTCTTC. Translation: CASSRGLAGVSEQFF. Based on the CDR3 plus reference TRBV11-3 and TRBJ2-1, the full variable domain is EAGVVQSPRYKIIEKKQPVAFWCNPISGHNTLYWYLQNLGQGPELLIRYENEEAVDDSQLPKDRFSAERLKGVDSTLKIQPAELGDSAVYLCASSRGLAGVSEQFFGPGTRLTVL.

The rearrangement links TRBV4-3 to TRBJ1-1; no reliable D call. The V and J ends lost 0 bases and 0 bases respectively, with 20 bases between them. Germline CDR1 LGHNA, CDR2 YSLEER. This CDR3 contains 19 residues. The DNA for the CDR3 is TGCGCCAGCAGCCAAGATCCCCCTGGTCGGGGTCTCATGAACACTGAAGCTTTCTTT. It specifies CASSQDPPGRGLMNTEAFF.

This clone was counted between two and nine times. The genes are TRBV2 and TRBJ1-2; D unclear. The CDR3 is 13 amino acids. CDR1 is SNHLY, CDR2 FYNNEI, per germline. Trimming pared 6 bases from V and 3 bases from J, leaving 11 bases between. CDR3 amino acids: CASRAGRDYGYTF. The CDR3 coding sequence is TGTGCCAGCAGGGCGGGGAGGGACTATGGCTACACCTTC.

The chain uses TRBV6-4 and TRBJ2-1, with TRBD1 matching over 8 bases. The CDR3 runs to 16 residues. Trimming removed 6 bases from V and 0 bases from J; junction bases left unmatched: 7. Germline V gene lookup returns CDR1 MRHNA and CDR2 SNTAGT. CDR3 nucleotide sequence: TGTGCCAGCAGCATGACAGGGGCAAGCTCCTACAATGAGCAGTTCTTC. This codes for CASSMTGASSYNEQFF.

This clone appeared once. The gene calls are TRBV7-2 and TRBJ1-5, with a tentative D call TRBD1 (6 bases). Trimming took off 1 base at V and 4 bases at J, with 8 bases between the two ends. The CDR3 consists of 14 residues. The germline CDR1 and CDR2 sequences are SGHTA and FQGNSA. CDR3 residues: CASSLGQANQPQHF. DNA of the CDR3: TGTGCCAGCAGCTTAGGACAGGCTAATCAGCCCCAGCATTTT.

CDR3 DNA: TGTGCCAGCAGCTTGGAATGGGCAGGGATCCACGAGCAGTACTTC. Translating gives CASSLEWAGIHEQYF. This chain joins TRBV5-8 and TRBJ2-7; a weak D match, TRBD1 (5 bases). This CDR3 has 15 residues. Looked up from germline, CDR1 is SGHTS and CDR2 is YDEGEE. Trimming left V 0 bases short and J 5 bases short, with 15 bases between.

V and J are TRBV27 and TRBJ2-7; 7 nucleotides match TRBD1. The CDR3 sequence is 16 residues long. Germline CDR1 is MNHEY and CDR2 is SMNVEV (reference sequence). The junction had 7 bases not matched to a gene; V was cut back by 2 bases and J by 0 bases. CDR3 protein: CASSLTGQTNSYEQYF. CDR3 DNA sequence: TGTGCCAGCAGTTTAACGGGACAGACGAACTCCTACGAGCAGTACTTC.

This clone was seen just once. V gene TRBV3-1 (or the pseudogene TRBV3-2) combines with J gene TRBJ2-7, with D possibly being TRBD1 (5 bases). V lost 0 bases to trimming and J lost 9 bases, with 12 bases between them. CDR3 size: 13 residues. Germline CDR1 is LGHDT and CDR2 is YNNKEL (reference sequence). CDR3 protein: CASSQDLGQTQYF. For the CDR3, the DNA is TGTGCCAGCAGCCAAGATCTTGGACAAACGCAGTACTTC.

Regarding this clone: This CDR3 is also generated by other DNA sequences in the sample. J is TRBJ1-5 and V is TRBV19; a weak D match, TRBD1 (6 bases). This CDR3 has 15 amino acids. Trimming removed 4 bases at V and 4 bases at J, with 14 bases between. Germline loops: CDR1 LNHDA, CDR2 SQIVND (reference sequence). CDR3 amino acids: CASSTGGRGNQPQHF. CDR3 coding DNA: TGTGCCAGTAGTACTGGCGGCAGGGGAAATCAGCCCCAGCATTTT.